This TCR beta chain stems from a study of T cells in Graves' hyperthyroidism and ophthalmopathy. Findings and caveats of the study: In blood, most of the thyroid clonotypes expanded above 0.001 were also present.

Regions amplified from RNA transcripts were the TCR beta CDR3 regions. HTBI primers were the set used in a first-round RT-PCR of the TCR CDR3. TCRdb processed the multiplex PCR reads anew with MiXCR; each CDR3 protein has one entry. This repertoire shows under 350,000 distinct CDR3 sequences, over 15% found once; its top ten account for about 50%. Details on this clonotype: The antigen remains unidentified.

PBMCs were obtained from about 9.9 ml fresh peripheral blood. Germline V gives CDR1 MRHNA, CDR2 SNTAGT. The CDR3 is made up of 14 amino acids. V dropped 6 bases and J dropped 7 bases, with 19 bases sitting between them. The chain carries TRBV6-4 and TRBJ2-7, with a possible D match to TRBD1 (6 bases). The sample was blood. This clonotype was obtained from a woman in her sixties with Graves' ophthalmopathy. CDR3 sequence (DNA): TGTGCCAGCAGCGAACAGGGATTCTCGGGGGAGCAGTACTTC. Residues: CASSEQGFSGEQYF.